A single TCR beta chain is shown here with its context. Its antigen remains undetermined. No base quality values were provided; no much bigger clone lies one nucleotide off. Rearranged CDR3 beta regions were amplified from genomic DNA with multiplex V and J primers using the immunoSEQ TRB Survey service. To keep sequencing depth the same across samples, survey-level depth of up to 500,000 reads per sample was applied. Libraries were purified and pooled, and sequencing was performed on Illumina technology. In the paper's pipeline: immunoSEQ online tools were used for productive clonality, sample overlap, pairwise scatters, CDR3 beta length, V/D/J gene usage and productiveness. Calculated diversity was defined as the number of unique rearrangements divided by total templates times 100, and Shannon and Simpson indices were additionally computed. Principal component analysis was performed on Z-score normalized data with the R prcomp function and the ggbiplot package. Morisita's index was used to measure clonal overlap between blood and rectum within each subject. This is the immuneACCESS table as TCRdb keeps it, with only in-frame sequences that have V and J called. A part of the clones is gone; compared with another copy, unresolved V genes explain less than half, and the rest is unexplained. V, J and clone size were drawn from that table, and D and trimming were deduced from the DNA. Present in this sample are 18,000 or so clones, roughly 74% of which were seen just once. The ten largest clonotypes hold over 6.5% of the sample.

During colonoscopy, one to two pinch biopsies were obtained from the rectum for research purposes. Before the diagnostic colonoscopy, none of the ulcerative colitis patients had been given any immunosuppressive medication. Before DNA isolation, rectal biopsies were subjected to proteinase K digestion. The Wizard kit (Promega) was used to extract genomic DNA from both blood and intestinal samples. The sample comes from a study of pediatric ulcerative colitis (dated by TCRdb to the late 2010s). At the level of the whole study: Of the ulcerative colitis patients, roughly 7 had pancolitis and two had left-sided colitis, and histology in every patient was consistent with ulcerative colitis. Using the Pediatric Ulcerative Colitis Activity Index, two patients were classed as having mild disease, several as having moderate disease and three as having acute severe colitis. From 8 to 10 newly diagnosed, treatment-naive pediatric ulcerative colitis patients and a few non-IBD control children, paired blood and rectal samples were collected.

Summary of the overall study and its limitations: A couple of patients' blood samples yielded substantially fewer templates for technical reasons and were excluded from blood-rectal overlap analysis. Two rectal CDR3 clonotypes turned up in every ulcerative colitis patient but in none of the controls. Repertoires were derived from total lymphocyte DNA, so rare subsets such as regulatory T cells may have patterns not reflected. Autologous blood-rectal clonal overlap was significantly higher in ulcerative colitis patients than in controls, suggesting increased T cell trafficking to inflamed tissue. Controls, mild-moderate and acute severe colitis patients were separated by rectal repertoire features, and reduced rectal diversity due to clonal expansions was observed in acute severe colitis. T cells from blood may have been included in the rectal pinch biopsies, particularly in patients with overt colitis. Only a few individuals were included in the healthy control group, which was small.

From a lookup of the germline V gene, CDR1 and CDR2 are MNHNS and SASEGT. The CDR3 starts with the cysteine, ends with the phenylalanine, and has 15 residues. Only the CDR3 portion is preserved as DNA: 45 bases, with reading frame beginning at the first base. For this chain, trimming is 6 bases at the V end and 1 base at the J end, and the number of junction bases without a gene match is 6. The specimen was gut tissue. The chain was built from TRBV6-1 and TRBJ1-1; the central 9 bases match TRBD1. The receptor was isolated from a boy between 10 and 17 years old with moderate ulcerative colitis. CDR3 region: CASRPGTGKNTEAFF. The DNA sequence follows: TGTGCCAGCAGACCCGGGACAGGGAAGAACACTGAAGCTTTCTTT.